The 21 T cell receptor beta chains below were found in one sample sequenced in a study of shared clonotypes between healthy human individuals. Assay used: immunoSEQ multiplex PCR; TCRdb lists only in-frame clones, some missing. Here the sample spans some 2.1 million clones, 93% being singletons. Naivety among CD8 cells was defined by CD45RO negativity and positive CCR7 selection, thereby excluding terminally differentiated effector memory CD45RA+ cells. The sample was naive CD8+ T cells from PBMCs. The receptors stem from a man aged 18 to 30 in good health. Some clones in this sample may be carry-over from other donors' samples.

The V and J genes are TRBV15 and TRBJ2-1; the D is unclear. V lost 3 bases and J 10 bases, leaving 7 bases between the germline ends. The length of the CDR3 is 11 residues. CDR1 and CDR2 (germline): LNHNV, YYDKDF (reference sequence). The CDR3 loop is CATSSKTEQFF. As DNA, the CDR3 is TGTGCCACCAGCAGTAAGACCGAGCAGTTCTTC.

Details on this clone: Within the sample, other DNA sequences also encode this same CDR3. The chain combines TRBV27 with TRBJ2-7; D remains unclear. This CDR3 is built from 13 residues. The V end was cut by 6 bases, the J end by 0 bases, with 9 bases between. The germline CDR1 and CDR2 sequences are MNHEY and SMNVEV (reference sequence). The DNA of the CDR3 is TGTGCCAGCAGCGTAACGGGCTCCTACGAGCAGTACTTC. It yields the protein CASSVTGSYEQYF.

The chain carries TRBV19 and TRBJ1-5; possible D gene TRBD1, 5 bases. V was shortened by 1 base and J by 8 bases, with 9 bases between the two germline ends. The CDR3 contains 13 residues. CDR1 is LNHDA, CDR2 SQIVND, per germline (reference sequence). CDR3 region: CASSIVGGEPQHF. The CDR3 DNA sequence: TGTGCCAGTAGTATAGTTGGGGGGGAGCCCCAGCATTTT.

The chain links TRBV28 to TRBJ2-7; D call uncertain. The germline gives CDR1 MDHEN, CDR2 SYDVKM. The V end lost 4 bases, the J end lost 0 bases, and 16 bases lay between the germline ends. The CDR3 sequence is 16 residues long. The CDR3 is CASSSYSRTSSYEQYF. The CDR3 DNA follows: TGTGCCAGCAGTTCGTATAGCAGGACGAGCTCCTACGAGCAGTACTTC.

The chain is built from TRBV21-1 and TRBJ2-5; the table's D gene call, TRBD2, was not cross checked with the DNA. TRBV21-1 is a pseudogene. The CDR3 has 13 residues. This chain's CDR3 is CASTALVGETQYF. In nucleotides, the CDR3 is TGTGCCAGCACCGCGTTGGTCGGAGAGACCCAGTACTTC.

This clone has just one count. The chain links TRBV7-9 to TRBJ2-3; 9 bases map to TRBD1. CDR1 is SEHNR and CDR2 is FQNEAQ in the germline V gene (reference sequence). This CDR3 is 16 amino acids long. After removal of 3 bases from V and 5 bases from J, the junction contained 9 bases not matched to a gene. The CDR3 region is CASSFRDRVLKDTQYF. CDR3 in DNA: TGTGCCAGCAGCTTCCGGGACAGGGTGTTGAAAGATACGCAGTATTTT. The full variable domain, rest sourced from reference TRBV7-9 and TRBJ2-3, is DTGVSQNPRHKITKRGQNVTFRCDPISEHNRLYWYRQTLGQGPEFLTYFQNEAQLEKSRLLSDRFSAERPKGSFSTLEIQRTEQGDSAMYLCASSFRDRVLKDTQYFGPGTRLTVL.

This rearrangement joins TRBV7-8 to TRBJ2-5; TRBD1 matches at 7 bases. CDR1 and CDR2 from the germline V gene are SGHVS and FQNEAQ. Trimming cost V 6 bases and J 5 bases; bases outside gene matches: 12. CDR3 length: 15 residues. DNA for the CDR3: TGTGCCAGCAGTTCCAATCGACAGGGTTGGGAGACCCAGTACTTC. Translation gives CASSSNRQGWETQYF. Full variable domain (outside the CDR3, taken from reference TRBV7-8 and TRBJ2-5): GAGVSQSPRYKVAKRGQDVALRCDPISGHVSLFWYQQALGQGPEFLTYFQNEAQLDKSGLPSDRFFAERPEGSVSTLKIQRTQQEDSAVYLCASSSNRQGWETQYFGPGTRLLVL.

Only a few counts were recorded for this clone. The chain uses TRBV7-9 and TRBJ1-5; D gene uncertain. Per the germline V gene, CDR1 is SEHNR and CDR2 is FQNEAQ (reference sequence). The ends were cut back, 4 bases at V and 6 bases at J, with 19 bases in the middle. The length of the CDR3 is 16 residues. The CDR3, as DNA: TGTGCCAGCAGCTCAACGGACGGTCCGCCTGGTCAGCCCCAGCATTTT. It codes for CASSSTDGPPGQPQHF.

This chain links TRBV7-9 with TRBJ2-5; D call uncertain. The germline V gene encodes CDR1 SEHNR and CDR2 FQNEAQ (reference sequence). Trimming stripped 5 bases from V and 6 bases from J, with 13 bases between. The CDR3 totals 13 residues. Written as DNA, the CDR3 is TGTGCCAGCAGCACCATCGGTTTGAAGACCCAGTACTTC. This translates into CASSTIGLKTQYF. Together with reference TRBV7-9 and TRBJ2-5, the CDR3 gives the full variable domain: DTGVSQNPRHKITKRGQNVTFRCDPISEHNRLYWYRQTLGQGPEFLTYFQNEAQLEKSRLLSDRFSAERPKGSFSTLEIQRTEQGDSAMYLCASSTIGLKTQYFGPGTRLLVL.

The chain has TRBV27 and TRBJ2-3, with 7 bases identical to TRBD1. J gave up 3 bases and V 1 base, and 13 bases lay outside the gene matches. CDR3 length: 18 residues. Germline-derived CDR1 and CDR2 are MNHEY and SMNVEV (reference sequence). DNA for the CDR3: TGTGCCAGCAGTTTATTACCCCTCGGGTCACAGGGGACAGATACGCAGTATTTT. This sequence encodes CASSLLPLGSQGTDTQYF.

The CDR3 DNA is TGTGCCAGCCGAAGGACAGGGAGCAATCAGCCCCAGCATTTT. This sequence encodes CASRRTGSNQPQHF. The gene calls are TRBV27 and TRBJ1-5; 8 positions agree with TRBD1. After removal of 8 bases from V and 1 base from J, the junction contained 4 bases not matched to a gene. This CDR3 spans 14 amino acids. The germline CDR1 and CDR2 sequences are MNHEY and SMNVEV (reference sequence).

The rearrangement links TRBV30 to TRBJ2-7; D perhaps matches TRBD2 (5 bases). The CDR3 sequence is 13 residues long. Germline CDR1 is GTSNPN and CDR2 is SVGIG (reference sequence). The ends were cut back, 0 bases at V and 4 bases at J, with 10 bases in the middle. In DNA, the CDR3 is TGTGCCTGGAGTGTACGGGAAGCTTACGAGCAGTACTTC. Its translation is CAWSVREAYEQYF.

The chain carries TRBV19 and TRBJ2-4; D perhaps matches TRBD1 (6 bases). Trimming shortened V by 2 bases and J by 8 bases, and 13 bases separated the two germline ends. Germline assignment: CDR1 LNHDA and CDR2 SQIVND (reference sequence). The CDR3 runs to 14 residues. The CDR3 loop is CASSILTGFDIQYF. The CDR3 DNA sequence: TGTGCCAGTAGTATACTCACAGGGTTTGACATTCAGTACTTC.

The chain joins TRBV7-2 to TRBJ2-1; D not resolved. This CDR3 region has 12 residues. Germline lookup yields CDR1 SGHTA and CDR2 FQGNSA. Trimming took 7 bases from V and 8 from J, leaving 12 bases between them. The DNA for the CDR3 is TGTGCCAGCACTCTTCGGGCGGATGAGCAGTTCTTC. Residues: CASTLRADEQFF.

This clone was counted between two and nine times. This rearrangement joins TRBV4-3 to TRBJ1-1, with 7 bases that match TRBD1. Germline trimming cut 3 bases from V and 5 bases from J; bases unmatched to any gene: 9. Germline V gene data show CDR1 as LGHNA and CDR2 as YSLEER. CDR3 length: 15 residues. Here the CDR3 reads CASSQDTGVRTEAFF. CDR3 coding DNA: TGCGCCAGCAGCCAGGACACAGGGGTTCGAACTGAAGCTTTCTTT.

The chain uses TRBV27 and TRBJ1-2; 10 bases align to TRBD1. CDR1 is MNHEY, CDR2 SMNVEV, per germline (reference sequence). The CDR3 totals 16 residues. J lost 2 bases, V lost 7 bases, and 10 bases had no gene match. The CDR3 DNA is TGTGCCAGCACCACTAGGACAGGGGGGGCCAACTATGGCTACACCTTC. It encodes CASTTRTGGANYGYTF.

The chain combines TRBV13 with TRBJ2-7; the D is unclear. Germline CDR1 and CDR2: PRHDT and FYEKMQ (reference sequence). The V and J ends lost 4 bases and 1 base respectively, with 8 bases between them. CDR3 length: 13 amino acids. CDR3 loop: CASSSQESYEQYF. The CDR3 DNA follows: TGTGCCAGCAGCTCTCAGGAATCCTACGAGCAGTACTTC.

This rearrangement joins TRBV4-1 to TRBJ2-5, with a possible D match to TRBD1 (6 bases). The germline CDR1 and CDR2 sequences are MGHRA and YSYEKL. Trimming left V 0 bases short and J 5 bases short, with 22 bases between. The length of the CDR3 is 18 residues. CDR3 sequence (DNA): TGCGCCAGCAGCCAAGAATACCTTCCAGGGGCGGTAAAGGAGACCCAGTACTTC. Its protein product is CASSQEYLPGAVKETQYF.

The chain couples TRBV2 to TRBJ2-1; 7 bases are a match to TRBD2. After removal of 11 bases from V and 2 bases from J, the junction contained 6 bases not matched to a gene. This CDR3 is 13 amino acids long. Germline V gives CDR1 SNHLY, CDR2 FYNNEI. The CDR3 here is CAGTGGPYNEQFF. In DNA form, the CDR3 reads TGTGCCGGGACGGGAGGCCCCTACAATGAGCAGTTCTTC.

To note about this clone: This specimen includes other DNA sequences encoding the same CDR3. The chain is built from TRBV7-9 and TRBJ2-3, with TRBD2 matching over 13 bases. Germline lookup yields CDR1 SEHNR and CDR2 FQNEAQ (reference sequence). This CDR3 contains 16 residues. V lost 5 bases, J lost 2 bases, and 4 bases stayed unmatched. The CDR3 sequence is CASSPGLAGSTDTQYF. As DNA, the CDR3 is TGTGCCAGCAGCCCGGGACTAGCGGGGTCCACAGATACGCAGTATTTT.

A remark on this clone: Other DNA variants within this sample encode the same CDR3. This chain uses TRBV9 with TRBJ2-7; D tentatively fits TRBD1 or TRBD2 (5 bases each). This CDR3 comprises 14 residues. V lost 0 bases and J lost 2, with 9 bases in between. Germline V CDR1 and CDR2: SGDLS, YYNGEE. The CDR3 protein is CASSVGGRPYEQYF. The CDR3 DNA sequence: TGTGCCAGCAGCGTAGGGGGGAGACCCTACGAGCAGTACTTC.